Below, one TCR beta chain is given with its context. The target antigen is unknown. Full-length variable regions came from constant-region reverse primers plus semi-nested Nested Universal Primer A PCR. TCRdb passed the 5' RACE reads through MiXCR, listing each CDR3 protein once. The table lists about 59,000 distinct CDR3 sequences, around 21% of them singletons, with 3.2% in the top ten. The V segment lost 0 bases and the J segment 1 base; nucleotides outside the gene matches: 9. The CDR3 consists of 18 residues. Germline V gene sequence: CDR1 MNHEY, CDR2 SVGAGI. Study conclusions and caveats: Tumor memory CD4+ T cell TCR gene usage clustered with blood and lymph node memory CD4+ cells and lymph node naive CD4+ cells. Greatest tumor Treg TCR overlap was with tumor naive CD4+ cells.

Cells sorted as Tregs were CD4+, CD25+ and CD127-/low. This chain joins TRBV6-5 and TRBJ2-7, with 10 bases matching TRBD2. This clonotype was sampled from a female donor with breast cancer. The sequenced sample was tumor-infiltrating Tregs sorted from the breast tumor. In DNA form, the CDR3 reads TGTGCCAGCAGTTACTCGGGTCCCCGGACTAGCGGATCCTACGAGCAGTACTTC. Translating gives CASSYSGPRTSGSYEQYF.